Included here is one TCR beta chain sequence, with context. This entry belongs to a study of OX40 agonist ivuxolimab in advanced cancers. The CDR3 is made up of 16 amino acids. Trimming cost V 2 bases and J 3 bases, with 14 bases left between them. Per germline, CDR1 PRHDT and CDR2 FYEKMQ (reference sequence). This table comes from immunoSEQ multiplex PCR, and its TCRdb copy is limited to in-frame clones, with some not included. This sample yields some 45,000 clones, of which 75% to 90% are seen a single time; roughly 5% belongs to the top ten. The source material was CD4+ or CD8+ T cells sorted from blood, sampled in a trial of the OX40 agonist ivuxolimab. This chain connects TRBV13 to TRBJ2-1; D is undetermined. The sequence was obtained from an adult with an advanced solid tumor such as melanoma, head and neck, liver or kidney cancer. The CDR3 spells CASSLFGGRNYNEQFF. The CDR3 nucleotides read TGTGCCAGCAGCTTATTTGGTGGGCGAAACTACAATGAGCAGTTCTTC.